The 25 T cell receptor beta chains below were found in one sample sequenced in a study of beta chain features in type 1 diabetes. Study-level points and caveats: A moderate, significant TCRB CDR3 shortening appeared in type 1 diabetes across four CD4+ subsets.

TCRB transcripts that were expressed got sequenced, as all of the isolated RNA had been reverse transcribed. Only in-frame clones appear in the TCRdb table, and some are missing; sequencing was by immunoSEQ multiplex PCR. The table shows 250,000 to 350,000 clones, with approximately 16% occurring only once. These receptors have no identified antigens. Material for sequencing was naive CD4+ T cells from blood. The receptors originated from a young man with type 1 diabetes.

This clone turned up a few times. V is TRBV9 and J is TRBJ2-5, with 9 positions matching TRBD2. Germline trimming cut 7 bases from V and 5 bases from J; bases unmatched to any gene: 12. This CDR3 has 15 residues. Looked up from germline, CDR1 is SGDLS and CDR2 is YYNGEE. CDR3 protein: CASGGASGISETQYF. The CDR3 DNA reads as TGTGCCAGCGGGGGGGCTAGCGGGATTTCGGAGACCCAGTACTTC.

This clone came up a few times. The rearrangement joins TRBV7-2 to TRBJ1-1; D ambiguous. The CDR3 consists of 12 residues. Germline loops: CDR1 SGHTA, CDR2 FQGNSA. Trimming pared 3 bases from V and 7 bases from J, leaving 9 bases between. DNA of the CDR3: TGTGCCAGCAGCTTCTATGCGGGTGAAGCTTTCTTT. This codes for CASSFYAGEAFF.

The V and J genes are TRBV6-5 and TRBJ2-7; perhaps TRBD1 as D (6 bases). V lost 6 bases, J lost 6 bases, and 15 bases lay in between. The CDR3 is 13 residues long. Germline CDR1 is MNHEY and CDR2 is SVGAGI. The CDR3 bases are TGTGCCAGCAGGACACAGGGTCGAAGCGAGCAGTACTTC. Its translation is CASRTQGRSEQYF.

The J gene is TRBJ1-3, the V gene TRBV7-9; D is ambiguous. This CDR3 region has 14 residues. Germline values: CDR1 SEHNR, CDR2 FQNEAQ (reference sequence). The V and J ends lost 5 bases and 0 bases respectively, with 8 bases between them. CDR3: CASSAGLSGNTIYF. In nucleotides, the CDR3 is TGTGCCAGCAGCGCAGGACTCTCTGGAAACACCATATATTTT.

This chain connects TRBV12-5 to TRBJ1-1; no clear D gene. This CDR3 has 12 residues. Germline loops: CDR1 LGHNT, CDR2 FRNRAP. V was clipped by 4 bases and J by 1 base, with 4 bases between them. The CDR3 is CASGSRNTEAFF. CDR3 DNA: TGTGCTAGTGGTTCTAGGAACACTGAAGCTTTCTTT.

This clone has more than one count but fewer than ten. This chain uses TRBV7-9 with TRBJ2-7; 8 bases agree with TRBD1. V dropped 3 bases and J dropped 7; count of bases not matched to a gene: 5. The CDR3 is 13 amino acids. Per the germline V gene, CDR1 is SEHNR and CDR2 is FQNEAQ (reference sequence). CDR3 protein: CASSLTGVREQYF. CDR3 sequence (DNA): TGTGCCAGCAGCTTGACAGGGGTTAGGGAGCAGTACTTC.

CDR3 nucleotides: TGTGCCAGCAGTTTGGCGGGGGCCATTTCCTACGAGCAGTACTTC. Translated, it gives CASSLAGAISYEQYF. This sequence joins TRBV28 and TRBJ2-7; a possible D gene is TRBD2 (7 bases). Trimming removed 3 bases at V and 1 base at J, with 13 bases between. Germline-derived CDR1 and CDR2 are MDHEN and SYDVKM. CDR3 length: 15 residues. The variable domain in full, completed from reference TRBV28 and TRBJ2-7, reads DVKVTQSSRYLVKRTGEKVFLECVQDMDHENMFWYRQDPGLGLRLIYFSYDVKMKEKGDIPEGYSVSREKKERFSLILESASTNQTSMYLCASSLAGAISYEQYFGPGTRLTVT.

This sequence joins TRBV28 and TRBJ1-2; 7 nucleotides line up with TRBD1. V lost 7 bases and J lost 2; bases outside the gene matches: 7. The CDR3 has 14 amino acids. Germline V lookup: CDR1 MDHEN, CDR2 SYDVKM. The CDR3 nucleotides read TGTGCCAGCAACAACAGGGGTTGGAACTATGGCTACACCTTC. Translating it yields CASNNRGWNYGYTF.

This clone came up a few times. V usage is TRBV2 and J usage is TRBJ1-2, with a tentative D call TRBD1 (5 bases). V dropped 3 bases and J dropped 5 bases, with 13 bases sitting between them. The germline V gene has CDR1 SNHLY and CDR2 FYNNEI. The CDR3 runs 14 residues. In nucleotides, the CDR3 is TGTGCCAGCAGTGACAGGGTCCCCACTTATGGCTACACCTTC. Translation gives CASSDRVPTYGYTF. The full variable domain, in which reference TRBV2 and TRBJ1-2 provide the parts outside the CDR3, is EPEVTQTPSHQVTQMGQEVILRCVPISNHLYFYWYRQILGQKVEFLVSFYNNEISEKSEIFDDQFSVERPDGSNFTLKIRSTKLEDSAMYFCASSDRVPTYGYTFGSGTRLTVV.

This clone has more than one count but fewer than ten. The chain combines TRBV5-1 with TRBJ2-1; TRBD2 aligns across 12 bases. V shed 3 bases, J shed 6 bases, and the junction held 7 bases outside the gene matches. The CDR3 has 16 residues. Germline V gene data show CDR1 as SGHRS and CDR2 as YFSETQ. CDR3 in DNA: TGCGCCAGCAGCTACTCTAGCGGGGGGGCTGCCAATGAGCAGTTCTTC. Translation: CASSYSSGGAANEQFF.

This clone was recorded a few times. The V gene is TRBV4-1, the J gene TRBJ2-2, with 15 bases lining up with TRBD2. CDR3 size: 19 residues. Germline-derived CDR1 and CDR2 are MGHRA and YSYEKL. V lost 4 bases to trimming and J lost 1 base; unmatched junction nucleotides: 7. This CDR3 is CASSLRGLAGGENTGELFF. As DNA, the CDR3 is TGCGCCAGCAGCCTCAGAGGACTAGCGGGGGGGGAGAACACCGGGGAGCTGTTTTTT.

Written as DNA, the CDR3 is TGCGCCAGCAGCCCAGGGGTGGTAGCGGGGGCCCTAAACACAGATACGCAGTATTTT. Amino acids: CASSPGVVAGALNTDTQYF. The rearrangement uses TRBV5-1 and TRBJ2-3, with 9 bases aligning to TRBD2. Unmatched junction bases numbered 17, after V lost 4 bases and J lost 2 bases. The CDR3 has 19 residues. The V gene's germline CDR1 is SGHRS and CDR2 YFSETQ.

The chain joins TRBV5-4 to TRBJ2-2; D gene uncertain. The CDR3 has 15 amino acids. Trimming took 4 bases from V and 0 from J, leaving 10 bases between them. CDR1 and CDR2 (germline): SGHNT, YYREEE (reference sequence). CDR3 region: CASSRSTANTGELFF. The CDR3 region has the DNA TGTGCCAGCAGCCGAAGCACCGCGAACACCGGGGAGCTGTTTTTT.

This clone showed up just a few times. The J gene is TRBJ1-2, the V gene TRBV7-2; tentatively, D is TRBD1 (6 bases). This CDR3 region has 15 residues. Germline lookup yields CDR1 SGHTA and CDR2 FQGNSA. V shed 3 bases and J shed 4 bases, with 15 bases lying between them. CDR3 DNA sequence: TGTGCCAGCAGCTTGGACAGATCCCGGGGCTATGGCTACACCTTC. Protein: CASSLDRSRGYGYTF.

This clone has only a few counts. The CDR3 DNA reads as TGTGCCAGCAGCTTACATCAGGGGCAAGGTGGCTACACCTTC. Protein sequence: CASSLHQGQGGYTF. This chain joins TRBV7-9 and TRBJ1-2, with TRBD1 as a possible D gene (6 bases). Looked up from germline, CDR1 is SEHNR and CDR2 is FQNEAQ (reference sequence). With 2 bases removed from V and 7 bases from J, the gap between germline ends came to 14 bases. CDR3 size: 14 residues.

This rearrangement joins TRBV4-3 to TRBJ2-5; no clear D. Germline loops: CDR1 LGHNA, CDR2 YSLEER. This CDR3 has 14 residues. V was clipped by 0 bases and J by 0 bases, with 5 bases between them. The CDR3 DNA reads as TGCGCCAGCAGCCAAGACAGTTACCAAGAGACCCAGTACTTC. It yields the protein CASSQDSYQETQYF.

Only a few counts were recorded for this clone. This chain joins TRBV18 and TRBJ2-5; no reliable D call. CDR3 length: 15 residues. The ends were cut back, 6 bases at V and 1 base at J, with 15 bases in the middle. The germline V gene has CDR1 KGHSH and CDR2 LQKENI. The CDR3 sequence is CASSVQPVTQETQYF. The CDR3 DNA reads TGTGCCAGCTCCGTACAGCCGGTTACCCAAGAGACCCAGTACTTC.

The chain recombines TRBV7-9 with TRBJ2-3; D is undetermined. The germline gives CDR1 SEHNR, CDR2 FQNEAQ (reference sequence). The CDR3 length is 13 residues. Trimming stripped 2 bases from V and 6 bases from J, with 9 bases between. In nucleotides, the CDR3 is TGTGCCAGCAGCTTATCCGGAGTGGATACGCAGTATTTT. This codes for CASSLSGVDTQYF.

This clone was seen a handful of times. This chain uses TRBV28 with TRBJ1-5; perhaps TRBD1 as D (6 bases). V was clipped by 4 bases and J by 7 bases, with 14 bases between them. Germline V gene sequence: CDR1 MDHEN, CDR2 SYDVKM. CDR3 length: 14 amino acids. CDR3 protein: CASSSTGLRQPQHF. The CDR3 nucleotides read TGTGCCAGCAGTTCAACAGGGTTACGGCAGCCCCAGCATTTT. The full variable domain, rest sourced from reference TRBV28 and TRBJ1-5, is DVKVTQSSRYLVKRTGEKVFLECVQDMDHENMFWYRQDPGLGLRLIYFSYDVKMKEKGDIPEGYSVSREKKERFSLILESASTNQTSMYLCASSSTGLRQPQHFGDGTRLSIL.

V gene TRBV19 combines with J gene TRBJ2-7; 10 bases match TRBD2. The germline V gene encodes CDR1 LNHDA and CDR2 SQIVND (reference sequence). The CDR3 extends over 14 amino acids. The V gene end was trimmed by 4 bases and the J gene end by 2 bases; junction bases not matched to a gene: 2. The CDR3, as DNA: TGTGCCAGTAGTAAAAGCGGGGGGGCCTACGAGCAGTACTTC. Amino acid sequence: CASSKSGGAYEQYF.

The chain couples TRBV5-1 to TRBJ2-1; TRBD2 matches 7 bases. After removal of 0 bases from V and 7 bases from J, the junction contained 4 bases not matched to a gene. This CDR3 has 14 amino acids. Germline values: CDR1 SGHRS, CDR2 YFSETQ. CDR3 residues: CASSLGGRANEQFF. The CDR3 DNA is TGCGCCAGCAGCTTGGGCGGGAGAGCGAATGAGCAGTTCTTC. Looking up the rest from reference TRBV5-1 and TRBJ2-1 gives the full variable domain: KAGVTQTPRYLIKTRGQQVTLSCSPISGHRSVSWYQQTPGQGLQFLFEYFSETQRNKGNFPGRFSGRQFSNSRSEMNVSTLELGDSALYLCASSLGGRANEQFFGPGTRLTVL.

A few counts support this clone. This chain joins TRBV21-1 and TRBJ2-5; the table assigns TRBD1, which was not confirmed against the DNA. TRBV21-1 is annotated as a pseudogene. The CDR3 consists of 14 residues. The CDR3 spells CASSKGASGETQYF. The CDR3 coding sequence is TGTGCCAGCAGCAAAGGAGCGTCAGGGGAGACCCAGTACTTC.

This clone was counted only a few times. V gene TRBV14 combines with J gene TRBJ2-4; TRBD1 matches at 11 bases. Per the germline V gene, CDR1 is SGHDN and CDR2 is FVKESK. CDR3 length equals 14 residues. V was pared by 6 bases and J by 7 bases, with 5 bases of the junction left unmatched. The CDR3 nucleotides read TGTGCCAGCAGACCCGGGACAGGGGGGAACATTCAGTACTTC. Translation: CASRPGTGGNIQYF.

The rearrangement uses TRBV7-9 and TRBJ1-4; D is uncertain. The V gene's germline CDR1 is SEHNR and CDR2 FQNEAQ (reference sequence). The CDR3 spans 16 residues. V was shortened by 5 bases and J by 8 bases, with 21 bases between the two germline ends. The CDR3 here is CASSKEARASGEKLFF. The CDR3, as DNA: TGTGCCAGCAGCAAAGAGGCGAGGGCGTCGGGAGAAAAACTGTTTTTT.

This clone was counted only a few times. The chain couples TRBV7-2 to TRBJ2-3, with a weak D call TRBD2 (7 bases). The V end lost 3 bases, the J end lost 9 bases, and 25 bases lay between the germline ends. The CDR3 totals 17 residues. Germline CDR1 reads SGHTA; CDR2 reads FQGNSA. The CDR3 sequence is CASSFRTGMASGLTQYF. The CDR3 DNA reads as TGTGCCAGCAGCTTCCGTACAGGGATGGCTAGCGGTCTGACGCAGTATTTT. The complete variable domain, with remaining parts taken from reference TRBV7-2 and TRBJ2-3, reads GAGVSQSPSNKVTEKGKDVELRCDPISGHTALYWYRQSLGQGLEFLIYFQGNSAPDKSGLPSDRFSAERTGGSVSTLTIQRTQQEDSAVYLCASSFRTGMASGLTQYFGPGTRLTVL.